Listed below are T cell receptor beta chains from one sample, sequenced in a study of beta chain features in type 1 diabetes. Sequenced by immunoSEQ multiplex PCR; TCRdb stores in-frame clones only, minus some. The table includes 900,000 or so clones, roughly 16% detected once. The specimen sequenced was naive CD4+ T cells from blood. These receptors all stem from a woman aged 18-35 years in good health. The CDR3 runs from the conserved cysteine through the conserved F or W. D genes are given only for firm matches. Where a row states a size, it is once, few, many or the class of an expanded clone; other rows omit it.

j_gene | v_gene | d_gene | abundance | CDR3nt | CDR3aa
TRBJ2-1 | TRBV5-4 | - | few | TGTGCCAGCAGCCTTCAGGGGGAGCAGTTCTTC | CASSLQGEQFF
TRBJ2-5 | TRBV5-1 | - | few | TGCGCCAGCAGCTTTGGGTCTCAAGAGACCCAGTACTTC | CASSFGSQETQYF
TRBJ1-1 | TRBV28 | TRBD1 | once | TGTGCCAGCAGTGCCGGACAGGGGAACACTGAAGCTTTCTTT | CASSAGQGNTEAFF
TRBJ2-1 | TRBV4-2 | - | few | TGTGCCAGCAGCCAGGCTTTTGGTGGCGAGCAGTTCTTC | CASSQAFGGEQFF
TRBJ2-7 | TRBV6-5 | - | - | TGTGCCAGCAGTTACACCCAGGGCCACGAGCAGTACTTC | CASSYTQGHEQYF
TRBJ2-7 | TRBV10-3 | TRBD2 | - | TGTGCCATCAGTGTCGGGGCGGGAGGGACCTACGAGCAGTACTTC | CAISVGAGGTYEQYF
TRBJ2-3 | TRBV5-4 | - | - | TGTGCCAGCAGCTTGAGTCCCAGCACAGATACGCAGTATTTT | CASSLSPSTDTQYF
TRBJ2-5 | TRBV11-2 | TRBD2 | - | TGTGCCAGCAGAAGATGGACTAGCGGGGAGACCCAGTACTTC | CASRRWTSGETQYF
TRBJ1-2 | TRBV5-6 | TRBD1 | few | TGTGCCAGCAGCTTGAGCCCCCGGACAGGGTGGATTAGCTACACCTTC | CASSLSPRTGWISYTF
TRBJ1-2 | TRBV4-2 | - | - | TGTGCCAGCAGCCAAGGGACGGGACATAACTATGGCTACACCTTC | CASSQGTGHNYGYTF
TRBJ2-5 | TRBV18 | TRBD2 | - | TGTGCCAGCTCACCAGGGACTAGCGGTCACCAAGAGACCCAGTACTTC | CASSPGTSGHQETQYF
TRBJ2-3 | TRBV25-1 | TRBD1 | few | TGTGCCAGCAGTGATACGGGGACAGGAGGCACAGATACGCAGTATTTT | CASSDTGTGGTDTQYF
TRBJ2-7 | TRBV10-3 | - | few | TGTGCCATCAGTTGGGACGCTTACGAGCAGTACTTC | CAISWDAYEQYF
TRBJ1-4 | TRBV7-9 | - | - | TGTGCCAGCAGCCCTCAGGGTGAAAAACTGTTTTTT | CASSPQGEKLFF
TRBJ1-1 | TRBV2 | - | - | TGTGCCAGCCGACAGATCATGAACACTGAAGCTTTCTTT | CASRQIMNTEAFF
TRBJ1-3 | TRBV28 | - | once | TGTGCCAGCAGTTTTCCGGCGAGGAACACCATATATTTT | CASSFPARNTIYF
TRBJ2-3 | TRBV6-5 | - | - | TGTGCCAGCAGTAGGACGGTTAGCACAGATACGCAGTATTTT | CASSRTVSTDTQYF
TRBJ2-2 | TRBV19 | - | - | TGTGCCAGTAGAGCAGATTTAGCCGGGGAGCTGTTTTTT | CASRADLAGELFF
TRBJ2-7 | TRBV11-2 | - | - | TGTGCCAGCAGCTTTCTCACCTCCTACGAGCAGTACTTC | CASSFLTSYEQYF
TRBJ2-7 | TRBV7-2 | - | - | TGTGCCAGCAGCTTATTCTTGGACCTTCGGTACGAGCAGTACTTC | CASSLFLDLRYEQYF
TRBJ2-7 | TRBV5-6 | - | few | TGTGCCAGCAGCTTGTACGGCGAGCAGTACTTC | CASSLYGEQYF
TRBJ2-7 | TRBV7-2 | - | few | TGTGCCAGCAGCTTAAAGGGATTCGAGCAGTACTTC | CASSLKGFEQYF
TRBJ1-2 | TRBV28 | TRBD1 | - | TGTGCCAGCAGTTTACAGGGGGCAAGAGGCTACACCTTC | CASSLQGARGYTF
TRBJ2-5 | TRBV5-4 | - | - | TGTGCCAGCAGCTTGGGTGGCAGGGTGGGGACCCAGTACTTC | CASSLGGRVGTQYF
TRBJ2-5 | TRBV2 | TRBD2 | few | TGTGCCAGCAGCCAAACCCTAGCGGGAGGATCATCTACAATCCAAGAGACCCAGTACTTC | CASSQTLAGGSSTIQETQYF
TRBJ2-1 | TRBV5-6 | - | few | TGTGCCAGCAGCTTGGGGGATTGGGATGAGCAGTTCTTC | CASSLGDWDEQFF
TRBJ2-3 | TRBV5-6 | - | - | TGTGCCAGCAGCTCCCCGGCCATGGGCACAGATACGCAGTATTTT | CASSSPAMGTDTQYF
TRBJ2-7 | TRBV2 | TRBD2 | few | TGTGCCAGCAACCCACTAGCGGCTGATTACGAGCAGTACTTC | CASNPLAADYEQYF
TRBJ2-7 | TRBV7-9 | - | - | TGTGCCAGCAGCTTGCCGGGTCCATACGAGCAGTACTTC | CASSLPGPYEQYF
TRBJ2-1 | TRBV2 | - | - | TGTGCCAGCAGTGAGAGTCAGTACAATGAGCAGTTCTTC | CASSESQYNEQFF
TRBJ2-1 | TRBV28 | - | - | TGTGCCAGCACCGGATGGGGGCAAAAGGGCCCCTATGGCTACAATGAGCAGTTCTTC | CASTGWGQKGPYGYNEQFF
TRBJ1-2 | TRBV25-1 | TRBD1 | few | TGTGCCAGCAGTCCGGGGGGACAGGCTGGTGGCTACACCTTC | CASSPGGQAGGYTF
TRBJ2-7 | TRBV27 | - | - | TGTGCCAGCAGTTTAAATTCCGGGACTTGGAGGCGCGAGCAGTACTTC | CASSLNSGTWRREQYF
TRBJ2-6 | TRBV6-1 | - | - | TGTGCCAGCAGTGAATGGGGTACTGGGGCCAACGTCCTGACTTTC | CASSEWGTGANVLTF
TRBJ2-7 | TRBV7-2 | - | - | TGTGCCAGCAGCACCTACGAGCAGTACTTC | CASSTYEQYF
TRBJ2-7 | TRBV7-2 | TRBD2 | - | TGTGCCAGCAGCTTTGAGCGGGGCCCCTACGAGCAGTACTTC | CASSFERGPYEQYF
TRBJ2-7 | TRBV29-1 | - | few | TGCAGCGTACGAGACTACCAAAACTCCTACGAGCAGTACTTC | CSVRDYQNSYEQYF
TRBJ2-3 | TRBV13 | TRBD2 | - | TGTGCCAGCAGCACCGGGGCGGGAGCAGCAGATACGCAGTATTTT | CASSTGAGAADTQYF
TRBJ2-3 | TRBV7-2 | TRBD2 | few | TGTGCCAGCAGCCGGACTAGCGGCACCACAGATACGCAGTATTTT | CASSRTSGTTDTQYF
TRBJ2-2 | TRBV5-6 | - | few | TGTGCCAGCAGCTTACGGGAGACCGGGGAGCTGTTTTTT | CASSLRETGELFF
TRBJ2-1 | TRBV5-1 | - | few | TGCGCCAGCAGCTTGGATCTCGGGAACGCCGGTGAGCAGTTCTTC | CASSLDLGNAGEQFF
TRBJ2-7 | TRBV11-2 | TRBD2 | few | TGTGCCAGCAGCTTAATCGGGGGGACCTACGAGCAGTACTTC | CASSLIGGTYEQYF
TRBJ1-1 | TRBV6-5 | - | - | TGTGCCAGCAGTGAAAACAGGGACACTGAAGCTTTCTTT | CASSENRDTEAFF
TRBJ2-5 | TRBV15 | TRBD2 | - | TGTGCCACTCGGACCGGGACTATCGAGACCCAGTACTTC | CATRTGTIETQYF
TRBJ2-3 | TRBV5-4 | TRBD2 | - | TGTGCCAGCAGCTTGGTTGGCGCGGGGCGGGAGCCGCAGTATTTT | CASSLVGAGREPQYF
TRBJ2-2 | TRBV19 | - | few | TGTGCCAGTACCACTAGATATGAGGGGCTTAGTACCGGGGAGCTGTTTTTT | CASTTRYEGLSTGELFF
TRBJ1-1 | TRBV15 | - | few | TGTGCCACCAGCAGGCAGGTGACCACTGAAGCTTTCTTT | CATSRQVTTEAFF
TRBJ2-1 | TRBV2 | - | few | TGTGCCAGCAGTGAAGCTTTTGGGTCTTACAATGAGCAGTTCTTC | CASSEAFGSYNEQFF
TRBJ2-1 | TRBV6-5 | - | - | TGTGCCAGCGGGAGGAGCTCCTACAATGAGCAGTTCTTC | CASGRSSYNEQFF
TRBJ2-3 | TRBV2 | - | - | TGTGCCAGCAGTGAGGGAGATACGCAGTATTTT | CASSEGDTQYF
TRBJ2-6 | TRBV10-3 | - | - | TGTGCCAGCAGTCCGGCGGGACGAGGATCTGGGGCCAACGTCCTGACTTTC | CASSPAGRGSGANVLTF
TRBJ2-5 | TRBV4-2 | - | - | TGTGCCAGCAGCCAAGATACGGACCAAGAGACCCAGTACTTC | CASSQDTDQETQYF
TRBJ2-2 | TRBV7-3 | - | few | TGTGCCAGCAGCTTAAAGGGTGGGGCAAGCGGTCGAAACACCGGGGAGCTGTTTTTT | CASSLKGGASGRNTGELFF
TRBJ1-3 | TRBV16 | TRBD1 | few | TGTGCCAGCAGCCAATTCAGGGGACAGGCTGGAAACACCATATATTTT | CASSQFRGQAGNTIYF